These T cell receptor beta chains were read from a single sample in a study of shared clonotypes between healthy human individuals. Here immunoSEQ multiplex PCR was the method, and the copy in TCRdb shows in-frame clones only, minus some. The sample includes approximately 1.4 million clones, approximately 98% of them seen just once. Sequenced sample: naive CD4+ T cells sorted from blood. Receptors were obtained from a man younger than 45 in good health. CDR3s include the opening cysteine and the closing phenylalanine or tryptophan. Each record gives: clone size, D gene, V gene, J gene, CDR3 protein, CDR3 DNA. The D gene is left open where the match is weak. Only part of the rows carry a size: once, few, many, or a class if the clone is expanded.

NA	TRBD1	TRBV7-8	TRBJ2-7	CASSLGTEYYEQYF	TGTGCCAGCAGCCTTGGGACAGAATACTACGAGCAGTACTTC
once	TRBD2	TRBV2	TRBJ2-3	CASRIAGVTDTQYF	TGTGCCAGCAGGATAGCGGGGGTGACAGATACGCAGTATTTT
NA	NA	TRBV28	TRBJ1-1	CASSPDRMNTEAFF	TGTGCCAGCAGCCCAGACCGGATGAACACTGAAGCTTTCTTT
NA	TRBD1	TRBV27	TRBJ2-2	CASIHLGTDGESSGELFF	TGTGCCAGCATTCATCTTGGGACAGACGGGGAGAGTTCCGGGGAGCTGTTTTTT
NA	TRBD2	TRBV7-2	TRBJ2-2	CASSFRGGSRMNTGELFF	TGTGCCAGCAGCTTCCGGGGAGGGTCCCGCATGAACACCGGGGAGCTGTTTTTT
NA	TRBD1	TRBV7-9	TRBJ1-3	CASSLARQGTGNTIYF	TGTGCCAGCAGCTTAGCGCGACAGGGGACTGGAAACACCATATATTTT
NA	NA	TRBV7-2	TRBJ2-4	CASSLAQGRGIQYF	TGTGCCAGCAGCTTAGCGCAGGGTCGCGGCATTCAGTACTTC
NA	TRBD2	TRBV14	TRBJ2-3	CASSRRGRGGTDTQYF	TGTGCCAGCAGCCGCCGGGGGAGGGGAGGCACAGATACGCAGTATTTT
NA	TRBD1	TRBV2	TRBJ1-3	CASSEQDRGHGNTIYF	TGTGCCAGCAGTGAACAGGACAGGGGGCACGGAAACACCATATATTTT
NA	NA	TRBV5-1	TRBJ2-1	CASSLGMGAGINEQFF	TGCGCCAGCAGCTTGGGGATGGGGGCGGGAATCAATGAGCAGTTCTTC
NA	TRBD1	TRBV18	TRBJ2-2	CASSRTGTAANTGELFF	TGTGCCAGCTCACGAACCGGGACAGCCGCGAACACCGGGGAGCTGTTTTTT
NA	TRBD1	TRBV19	TRBJ2-2	CASRLQGTNTGELFF	TGTGCCAGTAGGCTACAGGGGACGAACACCGGGGAGCTGTTTTTT
NA	NA	TRBV5-1	TRBJ1-4	CASSTTVQEKLFF	TGCGCCAGCAGCACGACAGTACAGGAAAAACTGTTTTTT
NA	TRBD2	TRBV19	TRBJ2-7	CASSGGLAGVYEQYF	TGTGCCAGTAGTGGAGGACTAGCGGGAGTCTACGAGCAGTACTTC
NA	TRBD1	TRBV5-1	TRBJ2-7	CASSGDRSSYEQYF	TGCGCCAGCAGCGGGGACAGGAGCTCCTACGAGCAGTACTTC
NA	TRBD1	TRBV5-5	TRBJ2-7	CASSFWDSTYEQYF	TGTGCCAGCAGCTTTTGGGACAGCACTTACGAGCAGTACTTC
NA	TRBD1	TRBV5-5	TRBJ1-2	CASSYGQDPVLYGYTF	TGTGCCAGCAGCTATGGACAGGACCCGGTCCTCTATGGCTACACCTTC
NA	NA	TRBV23-1	TRBJ2-7	CASVCSAYEQYF	TGCGCCAGCGTTTGCAGTGCCTACGAGCAGTACTTC
NA	NA	TRBV6-6	TRBJ2-7	CASSYVFWEQYF	TGTGCCAGCAGTTACGTTTTTTGGGAGCAGTACTTC
NA	TRBD1	TRBV11-1	TRBJ2-7	CASSPTGLNYEQYF	TGTGCCAGCAGCCCGACAGGGCTCAACTACGAGCAGTACTTC
NA	NA	TRBV9	TRBJ1-1	CASSLGTNTEAFF	TGTGCCAGCAGCCTCGGGACGAACACTGAAGCTTTCTTT
NA	NA	TRBV11-2	TRBJ2-7	CASSLELFSYEQYF	TGTGCCAGCAGCTTAGAGCTCTTTTCCTACGAGCAGTACTTC
NA	NA	TRBV9	TRBJ2-7	CASSVGGDYEQYF	TGTGCCAGCAGCGTAGGTGGGGATTACGAGCAGTACTTC
NA	NA	TRBV21-1	TRBJ1-4	CASSKDPGERRKNEKLFF	TGTGCCAGCAGCAAAGATCCTGGGGAAAGACGGAAGAATGAAAAACTGTTTTTT
NA	NA	TRBV2	TRBJ1-1	CARHTTEAFF	TGTGCCAGGCACACCACTGAAGCTTTCTTT
NA	NA	TRBV29-1	TRBJ2-7	CSVEKGGRDEQYF	TGCAGCGTTGAAAAGGGTGGCCGAGACGAGCAGTACTTC
NA	NA	TRBV28	TRBJ2-7	CATWGPVEQYF	TGTGCCACTTGGGGGCCAGTAGAGCAGTACTTC
NA	NA	TRBV29-1	TRBJ2-7	CSIRENYEQYF	TGCAGCATCCGGGAGAACTACGAGCAGTACTTC
NA	NA	TRBV6-6	TRBJ2-2	CASFGVGELFF	TGTGCCAGCTTCGGAGTGGGGGAGCTGTTTTTT
NA	NA	TRBV7-9	TRBJ2-5	CASSAETQYF	TGTGCCAGCAGCGCAGAGACCCAGTACTTC
NA	NA	TRBV5-1	TRBJ2-2	CASSLDGRQTGELFF	TGCGCCAGCAGCTTGGATGGGAGACAAACCGGGGAGCTGTTTTTT
NA	TRBD1	TRBV19	TRBJ2-3	CASSQTGGTDTQYF	TGTGCCAGCAGTCAGACAGGGGGCACAGATACGCAGTATTTT
NA	TRBD1	TRBV30	TRBJ1-2	CAWSSDRANYGYTF	TGTGCCTGGAGTAGTGACAGGGCTAACTATGGCTACACCTTC
NA	TRBD1	TRBV7-3	TRBJ1-2	CASSLSDLTGGAKGYTF	TGTGCCAGCAGCTTATCGGACCTGACAGGGGGCGCGAAGGGCTACACCTTC
NA	NA	TRBV11-2	TRBJ2-7	CASSLRQPYEQYF	TGTGCCAGCAGCTTAAGGCAGCCCTACGAGCAGTACTTC
NA	NA	TRBV10-3	TRBJ2-7	CAISGTPSYEQYF	TGTGCCATCTCCGGGACCCCCTCCTACGAGCAGTACTTC
NA	TRBD1	TRBV5-8	TRBJ2-7	CASSSTGGYSYEQYF	TGTGCCAGCAGCTCAACAGGGGGCTATTCCTACGAGCAGTACTTC
NA	NA	TRBV10-1	TRBJ2-7	CASSDSLPNEQYF	TGCGCCAGCAGTGACTCTTTACCCAACGAGCAGTACTTC
NA	NA	TRBV5-1	TRBJ2-1	CASSLQGVDNEQFF	TGCGCCAGCAGCCTCCAGGGTGTAGACAATGAGCAGTTCTTC
NA	NA	TRBV19	TRBJ1-5	CASSLRLIFLSNQPQHF	TGTGCCAGTAGTTTGCGTTTGATCTTCCTTAGCAATCAGCCCCAGCATTTT
NA	TRBD1	TRBV29-1	TRBJ1-2	CSAQGANYGYTF	TGCAGCGCCCAGGGGGCGAACTATGGCTACACCTTC
NA	NA	TRBV9	TRBJ2-3	CASSVISGTDTQYF	TGTGCCAGCAGCGTAATAAGCGGCACAGATACGCAGTATTTT
NA	NA	TRBV7-2	TRBJ2-7	CASSSLGQWGYEQYF	TGTGCCAGCAGCTCATTAGGACAGTGGGGCTACGAGCAGTACTTC
NA	NA	TRBV5-4	TRBJ2-7	CASSLRASAYEQYF	TGTGCCAGCAGCTTGAGAGCCTCAGCCTACGAGCAGTACTTC